This T cell receptor (beta chain) was identified in a study of PD-1 blockade in classical Hodgkin lymphoma. Study-wide findings and caveats: Partial responders and progressors had significantly lower baseline TCR diversity. Factors driving the repertoire differences, possibly disease activity or prior therapy, remain undefined.

All trial patients relapsed after autologous stem cell transplantation. V was clipped by 0 bases and J by 6 bases, with 8 bases between them. The CDR3 spans 13 residues. Germline assignment: CDR1 MNHNY and CDR2 SVGAGI (reference sequence). TCRdb keeps only in-frame clones here, not all; method: immunoSEQ multiplex PCR. The sample lists 20,000 to 30,000 clones, around 64% occurring once. The sample holds one count of this clone. Its antigen is unidentified. Sequencing was performed on peripheral blood mononuclear cells (PBMCs), taken before the second cycle of nivolumab. The clonotype comes from a human donor with classical Hodgkin lymphoma. This rearrangement joins TRBV6-6 to TRBJ1-1; TRBD1 might be the D (6 bases). CDR3 amino acids: CASSYSRGAEAFF. DNA for the CDR3: TGTGCCAGCAGTTACTCGAGGGGGGCTGAAGCTTTCTTT.